Listed below are T cell receptor beta chains from one sample, sequenced in a study of shared clonotypes between healthy human individuals. Data came from immunoSEQ multiplex PCR; TCRdb stores just in-frame clones and leaves some out. Of about 800,000 clones listed, about 97% are singletons. The sequenced sample was naive CD8+ T cells sorted from blood. These receptors originate from a man aged 25-45 years in good health. Each CDR3 is given with its conserved first and last residue. D genes are given only for firm matches. Only part of the rows carry a size: once, few, many, or a class if the clone is expanded.

NA | TRBD1 | TRBJ1-4 | TRBV7-9 | CASSPKDRGRTNEKLFF | TGTGCCAGCAGCCCAAAAGACAGGGGGCGAACTAATGAAAAACTGTTTTTT
NA | NA | TRBJ2-5 | TRBV7-2 | CASSPRRGPDWETQYF | TGTGCCAGCAGCCCAAGAAGGGGACCAGACTGGGAGACCCAGTACTTC
NA | TRBD1 | TRBJ2-4 | TRBV7-6 | CASSFPPGDRGWDIQYF | TGTGCCAGCAGCTTCCCCCCGGGGGACAGGGGGTGGGACATTCAGTACTTC
NA | TRBD1 | TRBJ2-2 | TRBV7-9 | CASSRRGQDTGELFF | TGTGCCAGCAGCCGAAGGGGACAGGACACCGGGGAGCTGTTTTTT
NA | NA | TRBJ2-7 | TRBV29-1 | CSVVSGYEQYF | TGCAGCGTTGTCTCGGGTTACGAGCAGTACTTC
NA | NA | TRBJ1-4 | TRBV7-9 | CASSLEGGFEEKLFF | TGTGCCAGCAGCTTAGAAGGAGGGTTTGAGGAAAAACTGTTTTTT
NA | TRBD1 | TRBJ2-3 | TRBV4-3 | CASSLGQLVDTQYF | TGCGCCAGCAGCCTGGGACAGTTAGTAGATACGCAGTATTTT
NA | NA | TRBJ2-7 | TRBV19 | CASSLTGATYEQYF | TGTGCCAGTAGTCTGACGGGAGCAACCTACGAGCAGTACTTC
NA | TRBD1 | TRBJ1-5 | TRBV6-5 | CASGGQGGQPQHF | TGTGCCAGCGGAGGACAGGGAGGACAGCCCCAGCATTTT
NA | NA | TRBJ2-7 | TRBV5-4 | CASSLGGASYEQYF | TGTGCCAGCAGCTTGGGGGGCGCCTCCTACGAGCAGTACTTC
NA | NA | TRBJ2-7 | TRBV7-3 | CASSLEASSGYEQYF | TGTGCCAGCAGCCTAGAGGCCAGTAGCGGCTACGAGCAGTACTTC
NA | TRBD1 | TRBJ1-1 | TRBV5-6 | CASSSGTGVTEAFF | TGTGCCAGCAGCTCCGGGACAGGGGTAACTGAAGCTTTCTTT
few | NA | TRBJ1-2 | TRBV13 | CASSSSPRDGYTF | TGTGCCAGCAGCTCCTCCCCCAGGGATGGCTACACCTTC
NA | NA | TRBJ1-4 | TRBV29-1 | CSAKLRGANEKLFF | TGCAGCGCCAAACTACGGGGGGCTAATGAAAAACTGTTTTTT